This passage covers 6 T cell receptor beta chains from one sample sequenced in a study of blood T cell repertoires in COVID-19. Sequencing was performed with immunoSEQ multiplex PCR; in TCRdb, only in-frame clones are kept and a portion is missing. The table records about 180,000 clones, more than 65% of them present only once. The source material was PBMCs or T cells enriched from blood (not recorded which). Receptors were obtained from a woman aged 40 to 55 with acute COVID-19.

The V gene is TRBV7-9, the J gene TRBJ1-1; 8 bases agree with TRBD1. V gave up 8 bases and J gave up 6 bases; unmatched junction bases: 11. This CDR3 region has 14 residues. The germline gives CDR1 SEHNR, CDR2 FQNEAQ (reference sequence). The DNA for the CDR3 is TGTGCCAGCGCTTACTCAGGGGGCAGGGCTGAAGCTTTCTTT. Translation: CASAYSGGRAEAFF. The complete variable domain, with remaining parts taken from reference TRBV7-9 and TRBJ1-1, reads DTGVSQNPRHKITKRGQNVTFRCDPISEHNRLYWYRQTLGQGPEFLTYFQNEAQLEKSRLLSDRFSAERPKGSFSTLEIQRTEQGDSAMYLCASAYSGGRAEAFFGQGTRLTVV.

The genes are TRBV6-5 and TRBJ1-2, with 7 bases matching TRBD1. The length of the CDR3 is 12 residues. Trimming cost V 10 bases and J 5 bases; bases outside gene matches: 7. Germline CDR1 reads MNHEY; CDR2 reads SVGAGI. The CDR3 is CANFGTEYGYTF. DNA for the CDR3: TGTGCCAACTTCGGGACAGAATATGGCTACACCTTC.

J is TRBJ1-3 and V is TRBV18; no firm D call. Trimming left V 4 bases short and J 4 bases short, with 14 bases between. CDR1 KGHSH and CDR2 LQKENI come from the germline V gene. CDR3 size: 15 residues. In DNA, the CDR3 is TGTGCCAGCTCACTTCTACCTCTGGAGGGAAACACCATATATTTT. The encoded protein is CASSLLPLEGNTIYF.

The chain recombines TRBV5-1 with TRBJ2-7; 11 bases line up with TRBD2. Unmatched junction bases numbered 9, after V lost 4 bases and J lost 3 bases. The CDR3 is 16 amino acids. The V gene's germline CDR1 is SGHRS and CDR2 YFSETQ. CDR3 nucleotides: TGCGCCAGCAGCCCATTAGCGGGAGGGTATAACTACGAGCAGTACTTC. Protein sequence: CASSPLAGGYNYEQYF.

V usage is TRBV28 and J usage is TRBJ2-7; D is perhaps TRBD1 (6 bases). Trimming removed 0 bases at V and 2 bases at J, with 11 bases between. This CDR3 contains 15 residues. Germline V gene data show CDR1 as MDHEN and CDR2 as SYDVKM. The CDR3 here is CASSLWTAGAYEQYF. The CDR3 coding sequence is TGTGCCAGCAGTTTATGGACCGCAGGGGCCTACGAGCAGTACTTC.

CDR3 sequence reads: CASSLQRESYEQYF. The CDR3 bases are TGTGCCAGCAGCTTACAGCGGGAATCCTACGAGCAGTACTTC. The gene calls are TRBV7-2 and TRBJ2-7; 7 bases line up with TRBD2. In germline, CDR1 is SGHTA, CDR2 FQGNSA. The CDR3 loop spans 14 amino acids. Trimming at V came to 2 bases and at J to 1 base, leaving 2 bases not matched to a gene.